These T cell receptor beta chains were read from a single sample in a study of blood T cell repertoires in COVID-19. Profiled with immunoSEQ multiplex PCR; TCRdb holds only in-frame clones, not every one. This table has about 100,000 clones, 70% to 85% appearing once. The sample comprised peripheral blood. The receptors derive from a woman in her sixties or seventies with acute or convalescent COVID-19. Both conserved end residues are part of each CDR3. The D gene is left open where the match is weak.

v_gene	d_gene	j_gene	CDR3aa
TRBV18	-	TRBJ1-5	CASSPYGGNQPQHF
TRBV11-3	TRBD1	TRBJ2-7	CASSLETGGFYEQYF
TRBV5-4	-	TRBJ2-3	CASIFRVFTQYF
TRBV21-1	-	TRBJ1-1	CASSPRGNTEAFF
TRBV6-6	-	TRBJ2-7	CASSYDSSSYEQYF
TRBV6-4	-	TRBJ2-7	CASSEQASSYEQYF
TRBV4-1	-	TRBJ2-1	CASSQVDLGFSSYNEQFF
TRBV6-6	-	TRBJ2-3	CASSYSSSVDTQYF
TRBV4-1	TRBD2	TRBJ2-5	CASSPYSGGETQYF
TRBV6-2/TRBV6-3	-	TRBJ2-2	CASSPRQNTGELFF
TRBV4-2	-	TRBJ2-1	CASSAFRGAQYNEQFF
TRBV10-3	-	TRBJ2-2	CAISESSTGELFF
TRBV10-3	TRBD2	TRBJ2-1	CAISEPPGLAGTYNEQFF
TRBV10-3	TRBD2	TRBJ2-2	CAISGGGNTGELFF
TRBV6-5	-	TRBJ2-7	CASSLALNYEQYF
TRBV5-6	TRBD1	TRBJ1-2	CASTVTGTGEFRGYTF
TRBV3-1/TRBV3-2	-	TRBJ1-1	CASSKVGTPFAFF
TRBV7-8	TRBD1	TRBJ1-5	CASSLQGQLNQPQHF
TRBV11-3	-	TRBJ1-1	CASSPDMNTEAFF
TRBV2	-	TRBJ1-1	CASSEASGEAFF
TRBV4-1	-	TRBJ2-1	CASSQERSGWNEQFF
TRBV2	TRBD2	TRBJ2-1	CASSVTSGGFNEQFF
TRBV6-2/TRBV6-3	-	TRBJ2-7	CASSYRREQYF
TRBV29-1	TRBD1	TRBJ2-2	CSVDGTGDLTGELFF
TRBV6-6	-	TRBJ1-2	CASSLQGSDGYTF
TRBV11-3	-	TRBJ1-1	CASSKEGRGEAFF
TRBV4-3	TRBD1	TRBJ1-2	CASSQDVDRDYGYTF
TRBV4-3	-	TRBJ1-2	CASSQDGHGYTF
TRBV21-1	-	TRBJ2-7	CASSITGGFACEQYF
TRBV11-2	-	TRBJ2-7	CASSLGPSGTPTYEQYF
TRBV7-2	-	TRBJ1-2	CASSLAGGRTNYGYTF
TRBV29-1	TRBD1	TRBJ2-7	CSVARDSPYEQYF
TRBV11-2	-	TRBJ2-1	CASSLAPANEQFF
TRBV10-3	TRBD2	TRBJ2-3	CAISGSGGGTDTQYF
TRBV3-1/TRBV3-2	-	TRBJ2-7	CASSQTMRADYSYEQYF
TRBV6-1	TRBD1	TRBJ2-1	CASSEAHGTGEFF
TRBV14	-	TRBJ2-7	CASSQWSLGGEQYF
TRBV5-1	-	TRBJ1-2	CASSLAGADYGYTF
TRBV27	TRBD1	TRBJ1-2	CASSSGQGYYGYTF
TRBV4-3	-	TRBJ2-7	CASSQEFRALSEQYF
TRBV5-4	-	TRBJ2-6	CASSLSGAGANVLTF
TRBV28	-	TRBJ1-2	CATKFGGASGYTF